This T cell receptor (beta chain) was identified in a study of blood T cell repertoires in COVID-19. Study background: The United States, Italy and Spain provided the acute and convalescent COVID-19 samples. PBMCs, B-cell-depleted T cells, or T cells provided the cDNA or gDNA that made up the material.

This CDR3 contains 15 residues. The germline CDR1 and CDR2 sequences are SGHTA and FQGTGA. J was trimmed by 8 bases and V by 4 bases; bases with no gene match: 7. Authors' processing steps: Nucleated cell counts were estimated from reference gene primer amplification. The repertoire was sequenced with immunoSEQ multiplex PCR; TCRdb's copy has only in-frame clones and lacks some. V, J and clone size reflect that table, while D and trimming were determined from the DNA. Of about 440,000 clones in the sample, roughly 88% were seen once. Seattle patients were enrolled while actively infected and followed longitudinally.

V gene TRBV7-3 combines with J gene TRBJ2-1; 11 bases line up with TRBD2. The sequence was obtained from a woman between 50 and 59 years old with COVID-19, enrolled during active disease. Sequenced material: peripheral blood. The CDR3, as DNA: TGTGCCAGCAGCTCCCCGACTAGCGGGGTCTATGAGCAGTTCTTC. This translates into CASSSPTSGVYEQFF.